Below, one TCR beta chain is given with its context. The sample is drawn from a study of PD-1 blockade in classical Hodgkin lymphoma. All patients experienced relapse after autologous stem cell transplantation, and brentuximab vedotin exposure was variable. The assay was immunoSEQ multiplex PCR, and TCRdb's table has in-frame clones only and misses some. The table includes 35,000 to 40,000 clones, about 91% detected once. Germline values: CDR1 LNHNV, CDR2 YYDKDF (reference sequence). The CDR3 is made up of 11 amino acids. The V end was cut by 9 bases, the J end by 2 bases, with 8 bases between. The specimen was peripheral blood mononuclear cells (PBMCs), collected before the second cycle of nivolumab. The chain is built from TRBV15 and TRBJ2-7; D might be TRBD2 (7 bases). This clonotype originated in a human donor with classical Hodgkin lymphoma. The CDR3 protein is CATGGAYEQYF. The DNA for the CDR3 is TGTGCCACAGGGGGGGCCTACGAGCAGTACTTC.